The rows below give T cell receptor beta chains drawn from one sample of a study of human T cells and chemical hapten exposure. Using its own MiXCR run on the RACE reads, TCRdb lists one record per CDR3 protein. Of some 400,000 distinct CDR3 sequences in the sample, roughly 4.6% are singletons; the top ten hold just over 2.5%. Sequenced here: whole blood, sampled in connection with sensitization to the hapten diphenylcyclopropenone (DPC). The receptors stem from a woman aged 45 to 65 with alopecia areata. Some clones in this sample may be carry-over from other donors' samples. The CDR3 runs from the conserved cysteine through the conserved F or W. The D gene is left open where the match is weak. Some rows have no size entry. The others give once, few or many, or a class for an expanded clone.

J,size,V,length,D,DNA,CDR3
TRBJ2-1,many,TRBV6-2/TRBV6-3,13,TRBD1,TGTGCCAGCAGCCCGGGACAGTACAATGAGCAGTTCTTC,CASSPGQYNEQFF
TRBJ2-3,-,TRBV6-4,13,-,TGTGCCAGCAGTGACTCGGTCACAGATACGCAGTATTTT,CASSDSVTDTQYF
TRBJ2-7,many,TRBV6-6,14,TRBD2,TGTGCCAGCAGTTACACTAGCGGGAGTGACGAGCAGTACTTC,CASSYTSGSDEQYF
TRBJ2-2,many,TRBV30,11,-,TGTGCCTGGAGGGGGAACGGGGAGCTGTTTTTT,CAWRGNGELFF
TRBJ2-1,many,TRBV24-1,16,-,TGTGCCACCAGTGATTTTGGGCGGACTAAGGGAAATGAGCAGTTCTTC,CATSDFGRTKGNEQFF
TRBJ2-1,many,TRBV6-5,12,-,TGTGCCAGCAGTTACGGGGGTAATGAGCAGTTCTTC,CASSYGGNEQFF
TRBJ2-3,many,TRBV5-1,19,TRBD1,TGCGCTTCCCTCCCCGGGACAGGGGGCGCTTTGGATATAACAGATACGCAGTATTTT,CASLPGTGGALDITDTQYF
TRBJ2-3,many,TRBV7-2,16,TRBD2,TGTGCCAGCAGTCTCATAGCGGGAGGGCCAACAGATACGCAGTATTTT,CASSLIAGGPTDTQYF
TRBJ2-1,many,TRBV28,15,TRBD1,TGTGCCAGCACCCGGACAGGGGTTGATTACAATGAGCAGTTCTTC,CASTRTGVDYNEQFF
TRBJ2-5,-,TRBV5-1,14,-,TGCGCCAGAAGCTTGGCCGGCCAGTTCGAGACCCAGTACTTC,CARSLAGQFETQYF
TRBJ2-1,-,TRBV2,17,TRBD2,TGTGCCAGCACTGCTGAGCTAGCGGTTAGCTCCTACAATGAGCAGTTCTTC,CASTAELAVSSYNEQFF
TRBJ1-6,many,TRBV5-8,12,-,TGTGCCAGCAGCCGCCTAGGATCACCCCTCCACTTT,CASSRLGSPLHF
TRBJ2-3,-,TRBV7-3,16,-,TGTGCCAGCAGCTTAACGGTTAGCATTAGCACAGATACGCAGTATTTT,CASSLTVSISTDTQYF
TRBJ2-1,many,TRBV5-1,15,-,TGCGCCAGCAGCTCTTCCGGGACAATCTACAATGAGCAGTTCTTC,CASSSSGTIYNEQFF
TRBJ1-6,few,TRBV6-5,19,-,TGTGCCAGCAGTTCCTTCGGAGGGGGTCCAGAGGTGCCGAATTCACCCCTCCACTTT,CASSSFGGGPEVPNSPLHF
TRBJ1-4,-,TRBV12-3/TRBV12-4,14,-,TGTGCCAGCAGTCCATACACAACTAATGAAAAACTGTTTTTT,CASSPYTTNEKLFF
TRBJ2-3,many,TRBV7-9,14,-,TGTGCCAGCAGCTTAGAAGGGAGCACAGATACGCAGTATTTT,CASSLEGSTDTQYF
TRBJ1-4,many,TRBV6-6,15,TRBD1,TGTGCCAGCAGTTACGGGGACAGGAGAAATGAAAAACTGTTTTTT,CASSYGDRRNEKLFF
TRBJ1-6,few,TRBV28,14,TRBD1,TGTGCCATACAGGGGGCAAGGCTAGAATCACCCCTCCACTTT,CAIQGARLESPLHF
TRBJ2-3,many,TRBV20-1,12,-,TGCAGTGCTACCGGGGCCACAGATACGCAGTATTTT,CSATGATDTQYF
TRBJ2-7,many,TRBV27,14,-,TGTGCCAGCAGAGTTGGGACGTCAACCTACGAGCAGTACTTC,CASRVGTSTYEQYF
TRBJ2-1,few,TRBV20-1,12,-,TGCAGTGCTACCCGACTAGAGCTGGAGCAGTTCTTC,CSATRLELEQFF
TRBJ1-1,many,TRBV28,15,-,TGTGCCAGCAGCTATGGACAGTTGGGCGGCACTGAAGCTTTCTTT,CASSYGQLGGTEAFF
TRBJ2-5,many,TRBV7-2,12,-,TGTGCCAGCAGCCCATCGGGGAAGACCCAGTACTTC,CASSPSGKTQYF
TRBJ1-5,-,TRBV20-1,13,-,TGCAGTGCTCTTACAGGGATCAATCAGCCCCAGCATTTT,CSALTGINQPQHF
TRBJ2-3,many,TRBV7-2,18,-,TGTGCCAGCAGCCCCGGCCTATTCGTAGTGACTAGCACAGATACGCAGTATTTT,CASSPGLFVVTSTDTQYF
TRBJ2-2,-,TRBV12-3/TRBV12-4,14,-,TGTGCCAGCAGCCCATTGACGACGGACGGGGAGCTGTTTTTT,CASSPLTTDGELFF
TRBJ1-5,few,TRBV15,15,TRBD1,TGTGCCACCAGCAACAACAGGGGCGCGGATCAGCCCCAGCATTTT,CATSNNRGADQPQHF
TRBJ2-3,few,TRBV12-3/TRBV12-4,13,-,TGTGCCAGCCAACAACAACTGTCTGATACGCAGTATTTT,CASQQQLSDTQYF
TRBJ1-5,few,TRBV11-2,15,-,TGTGCCAGCAGCTCCGGACGGAATAGCAATCAGCCCCAGCATTTT,CASSSGRNSNQPQHF
TRBJ1-6,-,TRBV14,15,TRBD1,TGTGCCAGCAGCAAGGACAGGGGCTATAATTCACCCCTCCACTTT,CASSKDRGYNSPLHF
TRBJ2-1,many,TRBV10-3,15,-,TGTGCCATCAGTGAGTCGACCGGGGGCCGGGCTGAGCAGTTCTTC,CAISESTGGRAEQFF
TRBJ2-7,many,TRBV28,13,-,TGTGCCAGCATGCAGGTCGAATCCTACGAGCAGTACTTC,CASMQVESYEQYF
TRBJ1-5,-,TRBV18,16,-,TGTGCCAGCTCACCATTTGAAGGGGTTAGCAATCAGCCCCAGCATTTT,CASSPFEGVSNQPQHF
TRBJ2-3,many,TRBV3-1,15,-,TGTGCCAGCAGCCAAGAAGGACAGCCCACAGATACGCAGTATTTT,CASSQEGQPTDTQYF
TRBJ2-1,many,TRBV7-2,17,-,TGTGCCAGCACCCCCCCCCGGGGCGGGGGCCCTCACAATGAGCAGTTCTTC,CASTPPRGGGPHNEQFF
TRBJ1-1,many,TRBV5-1,13,-,TGCGCCAGCAGCTTCCAGCTGAACACTGAAGCTTTCTTT,CASSFQLNTEAFF
TRBJ2-1,few,TRBV5-1,14,TRBD2,TGCGCCAGCAGCCCGGGCGGGAGAGAGAATGAGCAGTTCTTC,CASSPGGRENEQFF
TRBJ2-3,few,TRBV5-1,15,TRBD2,TGCGCCAGCAGGAGGGCTAGCGGGGGCACAGATACGCAGTATTTT,CASRRASGGTDTQYF
TRBJ2-3,few,TRBV10-3,16,TRBD2,TGTGCCATCAGTGAGTCGAAGACTAGCGACCCAGATACGCAGTATTTT,CAISESKTSDPDTQYF
TRBJ2-1,few,TRBV18,15,TRBD2,TGTGCCAGCTCACAGGGAGCCGAGCGGGAGGGCCGGTCTTTCTTC,CASSQGAEREGRSFF
TRBJ1-1,many,TRBV6-5,15,-,TGTGCCAGCAGATCCGTCCCCGGGACAAACTCTGAAGCTTTCTTT,CASRSVPGTNSEAFF
TRBJ2-7,many,TRBV6-6,12,-,TGTGCCAGCAGTTACGGGGGTAACGAGCAGTACTTC,CASSYGGNEQYF
TRBJ2-5,few,TRBV12-5,13,-,TGTGCTAGTGGTTTGGGAACCGAAGAGACCCAGTACTTC,CASGLGTEETQYF
TRBJ1-5,few,TRBV27,12,-,TGTGCCAGCAGTGCTTGGAGTCGGGCCCAGCATTTT,CASSAWSRAQHF
TRBJ2-7,many,TRBV7-9,14,-,TGTGCCAGCAGCGCCCCAATTGACACCTACGAGCAGTACTTC,CASSAPIDTYEQYF